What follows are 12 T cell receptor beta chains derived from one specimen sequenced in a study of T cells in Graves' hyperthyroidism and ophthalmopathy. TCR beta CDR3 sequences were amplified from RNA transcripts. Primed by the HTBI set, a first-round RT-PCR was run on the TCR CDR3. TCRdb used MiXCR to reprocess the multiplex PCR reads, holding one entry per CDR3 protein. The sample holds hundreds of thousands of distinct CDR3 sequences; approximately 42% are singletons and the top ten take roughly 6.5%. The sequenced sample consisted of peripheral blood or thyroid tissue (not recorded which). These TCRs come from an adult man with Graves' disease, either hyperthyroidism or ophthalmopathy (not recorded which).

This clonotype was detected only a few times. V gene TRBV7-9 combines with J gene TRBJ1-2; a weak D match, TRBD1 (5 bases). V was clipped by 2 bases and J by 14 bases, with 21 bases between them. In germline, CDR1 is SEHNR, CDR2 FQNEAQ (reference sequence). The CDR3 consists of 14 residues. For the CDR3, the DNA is TGTGCCAGCAGCTTATCCCTCTTGGACACGGCGAGGACCTTC. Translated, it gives CASSLSLLDTARTF.

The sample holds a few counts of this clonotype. DNA of the CDR3: TGTGCCAGCAGACGCGGGGGGTCCCCTCCCGGAAACACCATATATTTT. As protein: CASRRGGSPPGNTIYF. This chain connects TRBV7-2 to TRBJ1-3; TRBD1 might be the D (5 bases). V dropped 6 bases and J dropped 4 bases, with 19 bases sitting between them. CDR3 length: 16 amino acids. Looked up from germline, CDR1 is SGHTA and CDR2 is FQGNSA. Full variable domain (remainder filled in from reference TRBV7-2 and TRBJ1-3): GAGVSQSPSNKVTEKGKDVELRCDPISGHTALYWYRQSLGQGLEFLIYFQGNSAPDKSGLPSDRFSAERTGGSVSTLTIQRTQQEDSAVYLCASRRGGSPPGNTIYFGEGSWLTVV.

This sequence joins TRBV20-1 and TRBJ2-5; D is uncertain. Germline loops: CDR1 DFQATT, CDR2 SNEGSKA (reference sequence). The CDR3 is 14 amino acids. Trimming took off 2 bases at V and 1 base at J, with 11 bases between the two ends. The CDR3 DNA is TGCAGTGCTAGACTTTCCTTGCGCCAAGAGACCCAGTACTTC. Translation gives CSARLSLRQETQYF.

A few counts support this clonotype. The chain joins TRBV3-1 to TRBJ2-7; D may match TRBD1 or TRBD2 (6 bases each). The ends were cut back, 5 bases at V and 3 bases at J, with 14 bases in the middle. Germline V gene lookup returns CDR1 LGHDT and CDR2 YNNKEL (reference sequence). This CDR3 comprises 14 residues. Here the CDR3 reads CASSIRRGHYEQYF. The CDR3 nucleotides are TGTGCCAGCAGCATTCGCCGGGGGCACTACGAGCAGTACTTC.

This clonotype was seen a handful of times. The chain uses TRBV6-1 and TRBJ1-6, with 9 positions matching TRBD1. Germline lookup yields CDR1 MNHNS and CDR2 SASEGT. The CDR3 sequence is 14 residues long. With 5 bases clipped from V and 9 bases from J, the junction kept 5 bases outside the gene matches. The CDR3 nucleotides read TGTGCCAGCAGTCTGACAGGGGGTGGTTCACCCCTCCACTTT. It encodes CASSLTGGGSPLHF.

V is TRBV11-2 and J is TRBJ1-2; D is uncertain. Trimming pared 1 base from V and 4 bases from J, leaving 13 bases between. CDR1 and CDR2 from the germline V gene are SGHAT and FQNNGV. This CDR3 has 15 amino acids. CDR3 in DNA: TGTGCCAGCAGCTTAGGTTCCGCGGCCACCTATGGCTACACCTTC. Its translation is CASSLGSAATYGYTF.

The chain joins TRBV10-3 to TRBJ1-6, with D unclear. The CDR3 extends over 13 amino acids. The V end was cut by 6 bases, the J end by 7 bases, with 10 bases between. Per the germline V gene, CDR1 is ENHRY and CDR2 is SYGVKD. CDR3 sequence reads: CAIRSLGNSPLHF. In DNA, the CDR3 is TGTGCCATCAGATCCCTGGGGAATTCACCCCTCCACTTT.

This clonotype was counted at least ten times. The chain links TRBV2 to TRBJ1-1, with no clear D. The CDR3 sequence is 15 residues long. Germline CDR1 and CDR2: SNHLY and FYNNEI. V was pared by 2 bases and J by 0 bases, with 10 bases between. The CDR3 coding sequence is TGTGCCAGCAGTGAATGGGCATACTTGAACACTGAAGCTTTCTTT. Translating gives CASSEWAYLNTEAFF.

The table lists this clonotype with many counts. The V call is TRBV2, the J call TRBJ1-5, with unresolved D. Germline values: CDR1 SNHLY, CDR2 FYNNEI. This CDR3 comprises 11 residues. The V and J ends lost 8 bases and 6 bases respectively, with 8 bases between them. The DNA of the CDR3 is TGTGCCAGCGGTCCCCGTCAGCCCCAGCATTTT. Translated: CASGPRQPQHF.

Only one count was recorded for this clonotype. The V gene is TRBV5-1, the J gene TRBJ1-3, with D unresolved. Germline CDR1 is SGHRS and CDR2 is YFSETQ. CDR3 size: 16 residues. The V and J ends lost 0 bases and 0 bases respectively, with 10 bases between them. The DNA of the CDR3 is TGCGCCAGCAGCTTGGATGGGCTCGGCTCTGGAAACACCATATATTTT. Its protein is CASSLDGLGSGNTIYF.

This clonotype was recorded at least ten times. The CDR3 spells CASSESHFSYEQYF. Written as DNA, the CDR3 is TGCGCCAGCAGTGAGTCGCACTTCTCCTACGAGCAGTACTTC. The J gene is TRBJ2-7, the V gene TRBV10-2; no firm D call. The germline V gene has CDR1 WSHSY and CDR2 SAAADI. With 0 bases removed from V and 0 bases from J, the gap between germline ends came to 6 bases. CDR3 length: 14 residues.

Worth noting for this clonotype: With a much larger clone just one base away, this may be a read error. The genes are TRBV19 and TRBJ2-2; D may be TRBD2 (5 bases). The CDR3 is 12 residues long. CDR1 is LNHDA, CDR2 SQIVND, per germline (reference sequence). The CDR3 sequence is CASTGNTGELLF. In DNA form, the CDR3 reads TGTGCCAGTACCGGGAACACCGGGGAGCTGCTTTTT.